Included here is one TCR beta chain sequence, with context. Its antigen is unidentified. Samples were taken at baseline and on day 1 of cycles 4 and 7. TCRdb keeps only in-frame clones here, not all; method: immunoSEQ multiplex PCR. Of about 30,000 clones in the sample, 80% to 85% were seen once. These data originate in a study of OX40 agonist ivuxolimab in advanced cancers. Whole-study context: Across the patients, intravenous ivuxolimab was delivered every 2 weeks at 0.01 to 10 mg/kg.

Points from the study as a whole: Fewer expanded clones were found on average in CD4+ than in CD8+ T cells. Antigen specificity was not determined for the expanded peripheral T cells.

Germline V gives CDR1 ENHRY, CDR2 SYGVKD. This CDR3 region has 15 residues. The V gene lost 3 bases and the J gene lost 1 base, with 12 bases spanning the gap. Specimen: CD4+ or CD8+ T cells sorted from blood, collected in a trial of the OX40 agonist ivuxolimab. The chain has TRBV10-3 and TRBJ1-1; D possibly corresponds to TRBD1 (5 bases). The TCR sequence derives from an adult with an advanced solid tumor such as melanoma, head and neck, liver or kidney cancer. CDR3 sequence reads: CAISELWGRNTEAFF. CDR3 bases: TGTGCCATCAGTGAATTATGGGGCCGGAACACTGAAGCTTTCTTT.